This record concerns one T cell receptor beta chain sequence. In its sample, this clonotype was seen many times. Its antigen is not yet known. Within one base of it there is no much larger clone, and no base qualities were kept. TCR cDNA was synthesized by 5'RACE template switching, through which a universal primer site and unique molecular identifiers were introduced. Priming of cDNA synthesis was performed from both the TCR alpha and TCR beta constant segments. Library amplification used two PCR steps, and the second PCR step added sample barcodes and sequencing adapters. Sequencing of the libraries was done on either Illumina HiSeq 2500 (2x100 bp) or NovaSeq (2x150 bp). Per the source publication's procedure: Reads were demultiplexed and collapsed into UMI consensus sequences with MIGEC, and V(D)J alignment was performed with MiXCR. Using edgeR on replicate PBMC samples, clonotypes were called vaccine-responding if FDR was below 0.01 and the log2 fold change was above 5 up to day 15. Each bulk clonotype was labeled CD4 or CD8 based on which sequenced repertoire, CD4 or CD8, contained the clonotype at higher abundance. The public reads were quality trimmed at Q25 with fastp and then assembled into clones with MiXCR by TCRdb, keeping productive beta chains. Here each entry gathers all rows of one CDR3 protein and keeps the most common genes and DNA. What appears here as the V and J calls and clone size reflects TCRdb's work, not the paper's. This sample has 25,000 to 35,000 distinct CDR3 sequences in its table, and approximately 4% of those were observed once. The top ten hold around 45% of the sample.

The record originates from a study of T cells after yellow fever vaccination (dated by TCRdb to between 2018 and 2021). In terms of the full investigation: The SMART-Seq v4 Ultra Low Input RNA kit was used to prepare libraries from fractions with low cell numbers. Two healthy male donors, one aged 18 to 30 and one aged 30 to 39 years, were included in the cohort. To follow T-cell clones before and after primary and booster YFV17D yellow fever vaccination, bulk TCR alpha and beta repertoires were sequenced over time. Bulk PBMC replicates and cell subsets were isolated from blood drawn at multiple timepoints before and after both primary and secondary immunization. Broad study findings and their caveats: Because only two donors were included in the study, the extent to which the findings can be generalized is limited. After the booster, most of the clones that had expanded following primary vaccination were detected again (about 95% of CD4 and 80% to 90% of CD8), which suggests that memory was broadly maintained. The secondary T-cell response was weaker than the primary response but faster, peaking on day 5 instead of day 15. A small fraction of clonotypes showed up in both the CD4 and CD8 compartments, probably as a result of convergent recombination. Because abundant contaminating clonotypes from the bulk population could be contained in FACS-sorted repertoires, computational filtering was required.

V loses 5 bases, J loses 5 bases, and the germline ends lie 15 bases apart. The CDR3, cysteine through phenylalanine, is 14 amino acids long. Only CDR3 DNA remains: 42 bases, in frame from the first base. CDR1 and CDR2, looked up from the germline V gene, are SGHTA and FQGNSA. The intended sense of this specimen's treatment or condition label: live attenuated yellow fever vaccine strain. PBMCs were isolated from peripheral blood using a standard Ficoll-Paque protocol. Dynabeads CD4 and CD8 positive selection kits were used to isolate the CD4 and CD8 T-cell fractions. RNA was extracted with TriZol from bulk PBMCs, CD4 and CD8 fractions, and dextramer-positive and dextramer-negative fractions.

This receptor was obtained from a man aged 25 to 40 who received the YFV17D yellow fever vaccine. The sequenced sample was CD8+ T cells sorted from PBMCs, obtained 5 days after the yellow fever booster vaccination. The receptor chain draws on TRBV7-2 and TRBJ1-1; no D gene is confidently identified. Here the CDR3 is given as CASSPLEGWTEAFF. The nucleotide sequence reads TGTGCCAGCAGCCCCTTGGAGGGTTGGACTGAAGCTTTCTTT.